This T cell receptor (beta chain) stems from a study of T cell repertoires in cytomegalovirus infection. Overall study: CMV infection and matching HLA type were both indicated by public TCR beta signatures. Regarding the study as a whole: The cumulative frequency of public TCR beta families distinguished individuals who carried CMV together with the relevant HLA.

TCRdb analysed the reads with MiXCR anew, one entry per CDR3 protein. The sample contains 500,000 or so distinct CDR3 sequences, more than 15% of which appear only once. Concerning this clonotype: Its target is unknown.

Sequenced input: CD8+ T cells from PBMCs. The sequence derives from a human donor in good health (CMV status not recorded). Some clones in this sample may be carry-over from other donors' samples.

CDR3 in DNA: TGTGCCAGCAGCCACGGGGTAAGCTCCTACGAGCAGTACTTC. It translates to CASSHGVSSYEQYF. The chain is built from TRBV9 and TRBJ2-7, with D possibly TRBD2 on 5 matching bases. The V gene's germline CDR1 is SGDLS and CDR2 YYNGEE. Trimming took 4 bases from V and 0 from J, leaving 11 bases between them. CDR3 length: 14 residues.